This TCR beta chain was captured by sequencing in a study of CD8+ T cells in alopecia areata. This CDR3 has 14 amino acids. V gave up 3 bases and J gave up 7 bases; unmatched junction bases: 2. Germline V lookup: CDR1 KGHSH, CDR2 LQKENI. The authors extracted RNA and reverse transcribed it into cDNA as the sequencing template. Measured with immunoSEQ multiplex PCR; TCRdb has only the in-frame clones, and not every one. The sample records 200,000 to 250,000 clones, roughly 69% being singletons. The specimen comprised CD4+ T cells sorted from blood, sampled at week 0. The TCR originated in a human donor with alopecia areata. The chain combines TRBV18 with TRBJ1-6; 8 positions agree with TRBD1. The CDR3 spells CASSPGTGNSPLHF. The CDR3 DNA reads TGTGCCAGCTCACCCGGGACAGGAAATTCACCCCTCCACTTT. The complete variable domain, with remaining parts taken from reference TRBV18 and TRBJ1-6, reads NAGVMQNPRHLVRRRGQEARLRCSPMKGHSHVYWYRQLPEEGLKFMVYLQKENIIDESGMPKERFSAEFPKEGPSILRIQQVVRGDSAAYFCASSPGTGNSPLHFGNGTRLTVT.